Each of the 32 T cell receptor beta chains below was sequenced from the same sample in a study of T-cell reconstitution after alpha-beta-depleted transplantation in children. The authors prepared the TCRbeta library with unique molecular identifiers. TCRdb re-analysed the PCR reads in MiXCR, keeping a single row per CDR3 protein. Altogether under 250,000 distinct CDR3 sequences are present, roughly a sixth being singletons, with the ten largest covering approximately 40%. This specimen consisted of PBMCs, mostly from graft donor cells, obtained 360 days after TCRalphabeta/CD19-depleted stem cell transplant. These receptors all come from a male patient aged 2 to 10 who had a stem cell transplant for acute lymphoblastic leukemia, so the T cells may come from the graft donor.

This clonotype has only a few counts. Here the CDR3 DNA reads TGCAGCGCTGGGGACGGGACCTCTGGAAACACCATATATTTT. Translation gives CSAGDGTSGNTIYF. The rearrangement uses TRBV29-1 and TRBJ1-3, with D possibly matching TRBD1 (5 bases). The CDR3 runs to 14 residues. CDR1 is SQVTM, CDR2 ANQGSEA, per germline. The V gene lost 7 bases and the J gene lost 0 bases, with 13 bases spanning the gap.

This clonotype came up a few times. This chain uses TRBV12-3 or TRBV12-4 with TRBJ2-1; D is tentatively TRBD1 or TRBD2 (5 bases each). The CDR3 loop spans 15 amino acids. V gave up 6 bases and J gave up 8 bases, with 20 bases separating them. The CDR3 sequence is CASSLTGTRRDEQFF. Written as DNA, the CDR3 is TGTGCCAGCAGCTTAACCGGGACCCGCCGGGATGAGCAGTTCTTC.

This clonotype occurred a few times. This chain connects TRBV5-1 to TRBJ2-5; D gene uncertain. Trimming left V 0 bases short and J 2 bases short, with 5 bases between. The CDR3 is made up of 13 amino acids. Germline V gene data show CDR1 as SGHRS and CDR2 as YFSETQ. This CDR3 is CASSLDGQETQYF. The CDR3 bases are TGCGCCAGCAGCTTGGACGGGCAAGAGACCCAGTACTTC.

In this sample, this clonotype turned up a few times. The CDR3 loop is CASSLLADRETQYF. CDR3 nucleotide sequence: TGCGCCAGCAGCTTGCTGGCCGACAGAGAGACCCAGTACTTC. The J gene is TRBJ2-5, the V gene TRBV5-1; D is possibly TRBD1 (5 bases). V dropped 1 base and J dropped 4 bases, with 11 bases sitting between them. The CDR3 runs to 14 residues. Germline V CDR1 and CDR2: SGHRS, YFSETQ.

This clonotype showed up just a few times. The rearrangement uses TRBV20-1 and TRBJ2-5; the D gene could be TRBD1 or TRBD2 (7 bases each). V lost 6 bases, J lost 1 base, and 15 bases lay in between. The germline gives CDR1 DFQATT, CDR2 SNEGSKA (reference sequence). CDR3 length equals 14 residues. CDR3 in amino acids: CSAFPGGAQETQYF. The DNA of the CDR3 is TGCAGTGCCTTCCCAGGGGGGGCCCAAGAGACCCAGTACTTC.

This clonotype was seen more than once but under ten times. The rearrangement links TRBV4-2 to TRBJ1-5; 9 positions match TRBD1. J lost 1 base, V lost 1 base, and 5 bases had no gene match. Germline V CDR1 and CDR2: LGHNA, YNFKEQ. The CDR3 totals 17 residues. The CDR3 is CASSQVDRGISNQPQHF. The CDR3 DNA reads TGTGCCAGCAGCCAAGTTGACAGGGGGATAAGCAATCAGCCCCAGCATTTT.

As to this clonotype: Relative to the germline gene, one junction end is altered; a read error may explain this. This chain connects TRBV20-1 to TRBJ1-6; 9 bases are shared with TRBD1. Germline CDR1 and CDR2: DFQATT and SNEGSKA (reference sequence). This CDR3 is 13 amino acids long. The CDR3 nucleotides are TGCTGTGCTCCGGGACAGGGAGATTCACCCCTCCACTTT. Translation gives CCAPGQGDSPLHF.

Only a few counts were recorded for this clonotype. This chain uses TRBV19 with TRBJ2-3; D might be TRBD2 (5 bases). The CDR3 spans 16 residues. Germline-derived CDR1 and CDR2 are LNHDA and SQIVND (reference sequence). With 3 bases removed from V and 5 bases from J, the gap between germline ends came to 18 bases. The CDR3 nucleotides read TGTGCCAGTAGTATCCCGGCGGGTCCGCTGGGAGATACGCAGTATTTT. Its translation: CASSIPAGPLGDTQYF.

This clonotype showed up just a few times. This chain uses TRBV20-1 with TRBJ2-1, with unresolved D. The ends were cut back, 3 bases at V and 4 bases at J, with 13 bases in the middle. Germline CDR1 DFQATT, CDR2 SNEGSKA (reference sequence). This CDR3 region has 14 residues. The CDR3 region is CSARGQLLYNEQFF. The CDR3 nucleotides are TGCAGTGCTAGGGGCCAGTTATTATACAATGAGCAGTTCTTC.

V and J are TRBV6-5 and TRBJ2-6; perhaps TRBD2 as D (6 bases). In germline, CDR1 is MNHEY, CDR2 SVGAGI. The length of the CDR3 is 16 residues. The V gene lost 2 bases and the J gene lost 3 bases, with 11 bases spanning the gap. CDR3 region: CASSYQTRGGANVLTF. In DNA form, the CDR3 reads TGTGCCAGCAGTTACCAGACTAGAGGTGGGGCCAACGTCCTGACTTTC.

This clonotype was seen only a few times. The V and J genes are TRBV4-2 and TRBJ2-1; tentatively, D is TRBD2 (5 bases). Germline CDR1 is LGHNA and CDR2 is YNFKEQ. The CDR3 sequence is 12 residues long. Trimming took off 4 bases at V and 9 bases at J, with 10 bases between the two ends. This chain's CDR3 is CASSRISGEQFF. The CDR3 nucleotides are TGTGCCAGCAGCCGAATCAGCGGTGAGCAGTTCTTC.

A few counts support this clonotype. The chain employs TRBV20-1 and TRBJ2-7; TRBD1 aligns across 9 bases. Germline trimming cut 3 bases from V and 5 bases from J; bases unmatched to any gene: 2. CDR1 is DFQATT and CDR2 is SNEGSKA in the germline V gene (reference sequence). The CDR3 consists of 12 residues. The CDR3, as DNA: TGCAGTGCTAGCGGGACAGGGAACGAGCAGTACTTC. This encodes CSASGTGNEQYF.

CDR3 region: CASNTGGDTGELFF. The CDR3 DNA follows: TGCGCCAGCAATACAGGGGGCGACACCGGGGAGCTGTTTTTT. The J gene is TRBJ2-2, the V gene TRBV5-1, with 9 bases lining up with TRBD1. This CDR3 contains 14 residues. Germline V gene lookup returns CDR1 SGHRS and CDR2 YFSETQ. The trim removed 6 bases at V and 3 bases at J, leaving 3 bases unmatched. Full variable domain (missing parts from reference TRBV5-1 and TRBJ2-2): KAGVTQTPRYLIKTRGQQVTLSCSPISGHRSVSWYQQTPGQGLQFLFEYFSETQRNKGNFPGRFSGRQFSNSRSEMNVSTLELGDSALYLCASNTGGDTGELFFGEGSRLTVL.

The chain couples TRBV3-1 to TRBJ2-7, with D possibly TRBD1 on 6 matching bases. CDR1 is LGHDT and CDR2 is YNNKEL in the germline V gene (reference sequence). V was trimmed by 8 bases and J by 5 bases, leaving 22 bases between them. The CDR3 extends over 15 amino acids. CDR3: CASCRGTLTGDEQYF. CDR3 bases: TGTGCCAGCTGCCGAGGAACATTGACAGGAGACGAGCAGTACTTC.

The table lists this clonotype with many counts. The chain combines TRBV28 with TRBJ2-3, with D unresolved. CDR1 and CDR2 from the germline V gene are MDHEN and SYDVKM. The ends were cut back, 3 bases at V and 2 bases at J, with 6 bases in the middle. There are 13 residues in the CDR3. CDR3 in amino acids: CASSFFVTDTQYF. The CDR3 DNA sequence: TGTGCCAGCAGTTTTTTCGTCACAGATACGCAGTATTTT.

The table lists this clonotype with many counts. The CDR3 reads CASRQGQGLSLLLMNTEAFF. In DNA, the CDR3 is TGTGCCAGCAGACAGGGACAGGGGCTATCTCTCTTACTCATGAACACTGAAGCTTTCTTT. The chain employs TRBV12-3 or TRBV12-4 and TRBJ1-1; 10 bases line up with TRBD1. J was trimmed by 0 bases and V by 6 bases; bases with no gene match: 19. CDR3 length equals 20 residues.

The genes are TRBV5-1 and TRBJ2-2, with 7 nucleotides matching TRBD1. This CDR3 comprises 15 residues. The ends lost 2 bases at V and 4 bases at J; junction bases unmatched: 5. Germline-derived CDR1 and CDR2 are SGHRS and YFSETQ. Here the CDR3 reads CASSLRTGGTGELFF. CDR3 bases: TGCGCCAGCAGCTTACGGACAGGTGGCACCGGGGAGCTGTTTTTT.

The CDR3 loop reads CSAAGTGRYEQYF. DNA of the CDR3: TGCAGTGCAGCCGGGACAGGGAGATACGAGCAGTACTTC. The rearrangement joins TRBV20-1 to TRBJ2-7; the match to TRBD1 covers 9 bases. The CDR3 consists of 13 residues. Trimming at V came to 6 bases and at J to 4 bases, leaving 7 bases not matched to a gene. Germline V gene lookup returns CDR1 DFQATT and CDR2 SNEGSKA (reference sequence).

DNA for the CDR3: TGTGCCAGCTCACCACCGTCTCAACACTACGAGCAGTACTTC. Protein: CASSPPSQHYEQYF. The V and J genes are TRBV18 and TRBJ2-7; no reliable D call. Germline V gene lookup returns CDR1 KGHSH and CDR2 LQKENI. The V and J ends lost 0 bases and 3 bases respectively, with 9 bases between them. The CDR3 extends over 14 amino acids.

The table lists this clonotype with a few counts. This chain connects TRBV19 to TRBJ1-5; no clear D. V was pared by 9 bases and J by 4 bases, with 16 bases between. The CDR3 length is 14 residues. CDR1 is LNHDA, CDR2 SQIVND, per germline (reference sequence). CDR3 DNA: TGTGCCAGGGAGACACCGGGAAATAATCAGCCCCAGCATTTT. It is translated as CARETPGNNQPQHF.

This clonotype has more than one count but fewer than ten. V and J are TRBV4-3 and TRBJ2-2; D may correspond to TRBD1 or TRBD2 (6 bases each). The germline V gene has CDR1 LGHNA and CDR2 YSLEER. The CDR3 totals 16 residues. The V and J ends lost 0 bases and 7 bases respectively, with 15 bases between them. CDR3 region: CASSQDSPGAIGELFF. CDR3 in DNA: TGCGCCAGCAGCCAAGATTCCCCGGGGGCTATCGGGGAGCTGTTTTTT.

The V gene is TRBV12-3 or TRBV12-4, the J gene TRBJ2-1; weak D call: TRBD2 (5 bases). The CDR3 is 13 amino acids. The V end lost 2 bases, the J end lost 10 bases, and 12 bases lay between the germline ends. CDR3 protein: CASSLRRVGEQFF. The CDR3 nucleotides read TGTGCCAGCAGTTTAAGGCGGGTTGGGGAGCAGTTCTTC.

This clonotype was seen a single time. Written as DNA, the CDR3 is TGCAGTGCTGCCGAACAACCCCAGGGAGCCCCCTACGAGCAGTACTTC. Translating gives CSAAEQPQGAPYEQYF. The rearrangement links TRBV20-1 to TRBJ2-7; D tentatively reads TRBD1 or TRBD2 (5 bases each). V lost 5 bases to trimming and J lost 2 bases, with 22 bases between them. The CDR3 sequence is 16 residues long. Germline V lookup: CDR1 DFQATT, CDR2 SNEGSKA (reference sequence).

The chain uses TRBV7-9 and TRBJ1-1; possible D gene TRBD1, 6 bases. V lost 3 bases and J 2 bases, leaving 19 bases between the germline ends. From germline, CDR1 is SEHNR and CDR2 FQNEAQ (reference sequence). There are 17 residues in the CDR3. Here the CDR3 reads CASSLEGDWRSNTEAFF. The CDR3, as DNA: TGTGCCAGCAGCTTGGAGGGGGATTGGAGGAGTAACACTGAAGCTTTCTTT.

This clonotype was detected ten times or more. The J gene is TRBJ1-3, the V gene TRBV2, with D unclear. CDR1 SNHLY and CDR2 FYNNEI come from the germline V gene. CDR3 size: 15 residues. Trimming took off 4 bases at V and 0 bases at J, with 10 bases between the two ends. This CDR3 reads CASSVSQVSGNTIYF. The CDR3 DNA reads as TGTGCCAGCAGTGTTTCGCAGGTCTCTGGAAACACCATATATTTT.

The rearrangement joins TRBV5-1 to TRBJ2-7, with a tentative D call TRBD1 (5 bases). Looked up from germline, CDR1 is SGHRS and CDR2 is YFSETQ. Trimming took 0 bases from V and 1 from J, leaving 11 bases between them. The CDR3 runs to 15 residues. The chain's CDR3 is CASSLEGLDSYEQYF. The CDR3 nucleotides read TGCGCCAGCAGCTTGGAGGGGCTCGATTCCTACGAGCAGTACTTC.

This clonotype was detected only a few times. The rearrangement links TRBV7-2 to TRBJ2-1, with 9 bases matching TRBD1. With 5 bases clipped from V and 6 bases from J, the junction kept 8 bases outside the gene matches. The CDR3 loop spans 15 amino acids. Germline V gives CDR1 SGHTA, CDR2 FQGNSA. The CDR3 nucleotides read TGTGCCAGCAGCGCTCCGGGACAGGGAGTCAATGAGCAGTTCTTC. Amino acids: CASSAPGQGVNEQFF.

This clonotype appeared many times. The chain recombines TRBV20-1 with TRBJ2-3, with TRBD1 matching over 7 bases. This CDR3 contains 14 residues. Trimming cost V 0 bases and J 4 bases; bases outside gene matches: 4. The germline CDR1 and CDR2 sequences are DFQATT and SNEGSKA (reference sequence). CDR3 sequence: CSARDSRGSDTQYF. CDR3 nucleotides: TGCAGTGCTAGAGATTCCAGGGGGTCAGATACGCAGTATTTT.

This clonotype was counted at least ten times. The chain is built from TRBV29-1 and TRBJ2-7; D is tentatively TRBD1 or TRBD2 (5 bases each). Deletions cut 6 bases from V and 0 bases from J, with 12 bases between. The CDR3 runs to 13 residues. Germline V gives CDR1 SQVTM, CDR2 ANQGSEA. The CDR3 nucleotides are TGCAGCGTGACCGGGACGGTCTCCTACGAGCAGTACTTC. This translates into CSVTGTVSYEQYF.

CDR3 amino acids: CASAGQSDYEQYF. CDR3 in DNA: TGTGCCAGTGCGGGGCAGAGCGACTACGAGCAGTACTTC. The gene calls are TRBV12-3 or TRBV12-4 and TRBJ2-7, with D possibly being TRBD2 (6 bases). The CDR3 length is 13 residues. Trimming removed 9 bases from V and 3 bases from J, with 15 bases in between.

The table lists this clonotype with many counts. V usage is TRBV5-5 and J usage is TRBJ1-1; maybe TRBD1 (6 bases). This CDR3 contains 13 residues. V lost 4 bases and J lost 4, with 11 bases in between. Germline lookup yields CDR1 SGHKS and CDR2 YYEKEE (reference sequence). CDR3 nucleotide sequence: TGTGCCAGCAGCCAGACAGGTACCACTGAAGCTTTCTTT. Protein product: CASSQTGTTEAFF.

The chain couples TRBV15 to TRBJ2-2, with 14 bases lining up with TRBD2. This CDR3 spans 18 amino acids. J was trimmed by 6 bases and V by 0 bases; bases with no gene match: 6. Germline lookup yields CDR1 LNHNV and CDR2 YYDKDF (reference sequence). The CDR3 DNA follows: TGTGCCACCAGCAGAGATCGACTAGCGGGGGGGCCCGCCGGGGAGCTGTTTTTT. This translates into CATSRDRLAGGPAGELFF.